This note documents a single T cell receptor (beta chain) sequence. V lost 5 bases, J lost 1 base, and 9 bases lay in between. The CDR3 contains 15 residues. The sample originates from a study of CD8 T cells in Susac syndrome. A quantity of about 0.5 to 1 ug RNA underwent reverse transcription using random hexamers. A single record per CDR3 protein comes from TCRdb applying MiXCR to the immunoSEQ multiplex PCR reads. Of about 190,000 distinct CDR3 sequences listed, approximately 94% are singletons. CD8+ and CD4+ T cells were negatively isolated; TEMRA cells were FACS-enriched. The chain has TRBV12-3 or TRBV12-4 and TRBJ1-6; D is uncertain. The TCR comes from a human donor with Susac syndrome. The source material was CD4+ T cells from PBMCs. The CDR3 here is CASSDGRSYNSPLHF. As DNA, the CDR3 is TGTGCCAGCAGTGATGGACGGTCCTATAATTCACCCCTCCACTTT.